These 3 T cell receptor beta chains came from one sample sequenced in a study of T-cell memory formation after mild COVID-19. One entry per CDR3 protein results from TCRdb running MiXCR on the 5' RACE reads. The repertoire has fewer than 700,000 distinct CDR3 sequences, roughly 21% of them found once; the top ten carry roughly 8.1%. Sequencing was done on a sample of PBMCs or a T cell subset sorted from them (not recorded which). These receptor sequences come from an adult woman who had mild COVID-19 (a few samples of this study predate the infection). Cell type and time point are not known.

The gene calls are TRBV19 and TRBJ2-4; a possible D gene is TRBD1 (7 bases). The germline CDR1 and CDR2 sequences are LNHDA and SQIVND (reference sequence). Trimming removed 5 bases from V and 8 bases from J, with 22 bases in between. The CDR3 is 16 residues long. In nucleotides, the CDR3 is TGTGCCAGTAGTGGGCGACAGGGACTCGTCGGGGACATTCAGTACTTC. Translation gives CASSGRQGLVGDIQYF.

This clonotype has more than one count but fewer than ten. The V call is TRBV24-1, the J call TRBJ2-1, with D perhaps matching TRBD2 (6 bases). V shed 0 bases and J shed 8 bases, with 13 bases lying between them. The CDR3 is 15 residues long. Germline CDR1 and CDR2: KGHDR and SFDVKD. The CDR3 protein is CATSDLLGAGDEQFF. The DNA of the CDR3 is TGTGCCACCAGTGATTTGTTAGGAGCGGGCGATGAGCAGTTCTTC.

This clonotype was detected only a few times. V gene TRBV29-1 combines with J gene TRBJ2-5; weak D call: TRBD1 (6 bases). The CDR3 loop spans 12 amino acids. The V end lost 4 bases, the J end lost 1 base, and 7 bases lay between the germline ends. Germline CDR1 reads SQVTM; CDR2 reads ANQGSEA. DNA of the CDR3: TGCAGCGTTGGACAGGCCCAAGAGACCCAGTACTTC. It codes for CSVGQAQETQYF.